These 19 T cell receptor beta chains were all obtained from the same sample, sequenced in a study of shared clonotypes between healthy human individuals. Libraries were prepared by immunoSEQ multiplex PCR; TCRdb keeps only in-frame clonotypes and omits some of them. The sample lists around 1,000,000 clones; approximately 77% were seen once. What was sequenced was memory CD4+ T cells from PBMCs. As to subset: CD45RA-negative fraction. The receptors here all came from a man between 18 and 35 years old in good health. Some clones in this sample may be carry-over from other donors' samples.

V gene TRBV5-1 combines with J gene TRBJ2-6, with D possibly being TRBD2 (5 bases). Germline V CDR1 and CDR2: SGHRS, YFSETQ. The CDR3 totals 12 residues. The germline V and J ends were trimmed by 0 bases and 13 bases, with 8 bases remaining between them. The CDR3 reads CASSLALEVLTF. DNA for the CDR3: TGCGCCAGCAGCTTGGCACTAGAAGTCCTGACTTTC. The full variable domain, rest sourced from reference TRBV5-1 and TRBJ2-6, is KAGVTQTPRYLIKTRGQQVTLSCSPISGHRSVSWYQQTPGQGLQFLFEYFSETQRNKGNFPGRFSGRQFSNSRSEMNVSTLELGDSALYLCASSLALEVLTFGAGSRLTVL.

This clone was seen just once. The J gene is TRBJ1-6, the V gene TRBV11-2, with a tentative D call TRBD1 (6 bases). Germline V CDR1 and CDR2: SGHAT, FQNNGV. This CDR3 spans 15 amino acids. Trimming pared 3 bases from V and 5 bases from J, leaving 11 bases between. The CDR3 sequence: CASSFTWDNNSPLHF. As DNA, the CDR3 is TGTGCCAGCAGCTTTACGTGGGACAATAATTCACCCCTCCACTTT.

As DNA, the CDR3 is TGTGCCAGCAGCTCCAGGGGTAGTCAGCCCCAGCATTTT. The encoded protein is CASSSRGSQPQHF. V is TRBV7-8 and J is TRBJ1-5; possibly TRBD1 for D (6 bases). The CDR3 has 13 amino acids. The ends were cut back, 4 bases at V and 6 bases at J, with 10 bases in the middle. CDR1 is SGHVS and CDR2 is FQNEAQ in the germline V gene.

The genes are TRBV4-2 and TRBJ1-4; D gene unclear. The ends were cut back, 1 base at V and 4 bases at J, with 13 bases in the middle. Per the germline V gene, CDR1 is LGHNA and CDR2 is YNFKEQ. The CDR3 runs to 16 residues. CDR3 in amino acids: CASSQGERLFNEKLFF. The CDR3 region has the DNA TGTGCCAGCAGCCAAGGAGAAAGACTCTTTAATGAAAAACTGTTTTTT.

The gene calls are TRBV5-1 and TRBJ2-1, with D unresolved. The germline gives CDR1 SGHRS, CDR2 YFSETQ. Trimming pared 5 bases from V and 5 bases from J, leaving 14 bases between. CDR3 size: 14 residues. CDR3 nucleotides: TGCGCCAGCAGGTACCCGGGCCCTAACAATGAGCAGTTCTTC. Residues: CASRYPGPNNEQFF. Complete variable domain (other parts from reference TRBV5-1 and TRBJ2-1): KAGVTQTPRYLIKTRGQQVTLSCSPISGHRSVSWYQQTPGQGLQFLFEYFSETQRNKGNFPGRFSGRQFSNSRSEMNVSTLELGDSALYLCASRYPGPNNEQFFGPGTRLTVL.

The chain joins TRBV6-5 to TRBJ1-5, with 11 nucleotides matching TRBD1. Losses at the gene ends were 6 bases for V and 10 bases for J; bases not matched to a gene: 11. The CDR3 has 15 residues. Germline values: CDR1 MNHEY, CDR2 SVGAGI. CDR3 region: CASSDIRDRGAPQHF. The CDR3 coding sequence is TGTGCCAGCAGCGACATCCGGGACAGGGGGGCCCCCCAGCATTTT.

This clone was seen only once. The chain uses TRBV15 and TRBJ1-4; D is undetermined. V was shortened by 1 base and J by 0 bases, with 9 bases between the two germline ends. CDR1 and CDR2 (germline): LNHNV, YYDKDF (reference sequence). The CDR3 covers 16 residues. CDR3 loop: CATSRGAYATNEKLFF. As DNA, the CDR3 is TGTGCCACCAGCAGAGGGGCCTATGCAACTAATGAAAAACTGTTTTTT.

The V and J genes are TRBV27 and TRBJ2-1; D gene uncertain. The CDR3 has 13 amino acids. Per germline, CDR1 MNHEY and CDR2 SMNVEV (reference sequence). The V and J ends lost 4 bases and 8 bases respectively, with 12 bases between them. CDR3 sequence: CASSSPLRYEQFF. For the CDR3, the DNA is TGTGCCAGCAGTTCACCCCTTAGATATGAGCAGTTCTTC.

The chain joins TRBV19 to TRBJ1-5; D not certain. The V and J ends lost 10 bases and 3 bases respectively, with 13 bases between them. Germline-derived CDR1 and CDR2 are LNHDA and SQIVND (reference sequence). There are 13 residues in the CDR3. DNA for the CDR3: TGTGCCACCTCGACGGGGTTCAATCAGCCCCAGCATTTT. Protein sequence: CATSTGFNQPQHF.

This clone has at least ten counts. Compared with germline, one end of the junction differs, possibly owing to a read error. The chain joins TRBV5-1 to TRBJ1-2; TRBD1 is a possible D gene (5 bases). The CDR3 totals 18 residues. Germline V gene sequence: CDR1 SGHRS, CDR2 YFSETQ. The DNA for the CDR3 is TGCGCCAGCAGCCAACCCCCTCGGGGAGGGACTGCCCAATATCGGGAGACATTC. Amino acid sequence: CASSQPPRGGTAQYRETF. Supplemented by reference TRBV5-1 and TRBJ1-2, the full variable domain reads KAGVTQTPRYLIKTRGQQVTLSCSPISGHRSVSWYQQTPGQGLQFLFEYFSETQRNKGNFPGRFSGRQFSNSRSEMNVSTLELGDSALYLCASSQPPRGGTAQYRETFGSGTRLTVV.

This chain connects TRBV6-6 to TRBJ1-4, with 7 nucleotides matching TRBD1. This CDR3 has 16 amino acids. V trimming: 4 bases; J trimming: 6 bases; junction bases outside the gene matches: 11. CDR1 and CDR2 (germline): MNHNY, SVGAGI (reference sequence). The CDR3 spells CASSFPQGVGDEKLFF. DNA of the CDR3: TGTGCCAGCAGTTTCCCCCAGGGGGTGGGGGATGAAAAACTGTTTTTT.

The chain uses TRBV18 and TRBJ2-7; D gene uncertain. The germline V gene encodes CDR1 KGHSH and CDR2 LQKENI. V shed 1 base and J shed 5 bases, with 6 bases lying between them. CDR3 length equals 12 residues. The CDR3 DNA is TGTGCCAGCTCACCACTTTCTGACGAGCAGTACTTC. It codes for CASSPLSDEQYF.

This chain's CDR3 is CASSYAPGQPNEKLFF. Here the CDR3 DNA reads TGTGCCAGCAGCTACGCCCCGGGACAGCCTAATGAAAAACTGTTTTTT. This sequence joins TRBV28 and TRBJ1-4; 7 positions match TRBD1. Losses at the gene ends were 6 bases for V and 3 bases for J; bases not matched to a gene: 10. The germline CDR1 and CDR2 sequences are MDHEN and SYDVKM. The CDR3 extends over 16 amino acids.

The genes are TRBV4-1 and TRBJ2-5; perhaps TRBD2 as D (5 bases). Judging by the DNA end, TRBJ2-7 fits better; the J call may be wrong. CDR3 size: 15 residues. CDR1 and CDR2 (germline): MGHRA, YSYEKL. CDR3 sequence reads: CASSPGLLAGYEQYF. CDR3 coding DNA: TGCGCCAGCAGCCCCGGCTTGCTAGCTGGCTACGAGCAGTACTTC.

The table lists this clone with a count of one. Other DNA sequences in the same sample also yield this CDR3. The chain has TRBV25-1 and TRBJ1-2; unclear D gene. CDR1 is MGHDK, CDR2 SYGVNS, per germline. This CDR3 has 12 amino acids. V lost 6 bases to trimming and J lost 6 bases, with 11 bases between them. Here the CDR3 reads CASSWSGDGYTF. The CDR3 DNA is TGTGCCAGCAGCTGGAGTGGGGATGGCTACACCTTC.

The genes are TRBV11-2 and TRBJ1-5; TRBD1 is a possible D gene (6 bases). Germline-derived CDR1 and CDR2 are SGHAT and FQNNGV. The ends were cut back, 0 bases at V and 3 bases at J, with 9 bases in the middle. The CDR3 has 15 residues. The chain's CDR3 is CASSLDGGHNQPQHF. Written as DNA, the CDR3 is TGTGCCAGCAGCTTAGACGGGGGGCACAATCAGCCCCAGCATTTT. Combining the CDR3 with reference TRBV11-2 and TRBJ1-5 gives the whole variable domain EAGVAQSPRYKIIEKRQSVAFWCNPISGHATLYWYQQILGQGPKLLIQFQNNGVVDDSQLPKDRFSAERLKGVDSTLKIQPAKLEDSAVYLCASSLDGGHNQPQHFGDGTRLSIL.

This clone was counted a single time. The chain joins TRBV7-8 to TRBJ1-2, with a possible D match to TRBD1 (6 bases). The CDR3 is 15 residues long. V lost 5 bases and J lost 4, with 17 bases in between. Per the germline V gene, CDR1 is SGHVS and CDR2 is FQNEAQ. The CDR3 DNA reads TGTGCCAGCAGCAACCACAGGGCGGCAGCCTATGGCTACACCTTC. It encodes CASSNHRAAAYGYTF.

J is TRBJ2-1 and V is TRBV19; possible D gene TRBD1, 6 bases. V gave up 9 bases and J gave up 4 bases, with 22 bases separating them. Germline V gives CDR1 LNHDA, CDR2 SQIVND (reference sequence). The CDR3 is 16 amino acids. The CDR3 DNA reads as TGTGCCAGCCGGTCCGCCGGGACAAAAGCATACAATGAGCAGTTCTTC. Residues: CASRSAGTKAYNEQFF.

This clone was found a few times. The chain joins TRBV28 to TRBJ1-2, with D tentatively TRBD1 (6 bases). Germline V gene lookup returns CDR1 MDHEN and CDR2 SYDVKM. The CDR3 consists of 14 residues. Trimming cost V 2 bases and J 6 bases, with 13 bases left between them. As DNA, the CDR3 is TGTGCCAGCAGTTTACCCGGACAGATGAATGGCTACACCTTC. Translation: CASSLPGQMNGYTF.